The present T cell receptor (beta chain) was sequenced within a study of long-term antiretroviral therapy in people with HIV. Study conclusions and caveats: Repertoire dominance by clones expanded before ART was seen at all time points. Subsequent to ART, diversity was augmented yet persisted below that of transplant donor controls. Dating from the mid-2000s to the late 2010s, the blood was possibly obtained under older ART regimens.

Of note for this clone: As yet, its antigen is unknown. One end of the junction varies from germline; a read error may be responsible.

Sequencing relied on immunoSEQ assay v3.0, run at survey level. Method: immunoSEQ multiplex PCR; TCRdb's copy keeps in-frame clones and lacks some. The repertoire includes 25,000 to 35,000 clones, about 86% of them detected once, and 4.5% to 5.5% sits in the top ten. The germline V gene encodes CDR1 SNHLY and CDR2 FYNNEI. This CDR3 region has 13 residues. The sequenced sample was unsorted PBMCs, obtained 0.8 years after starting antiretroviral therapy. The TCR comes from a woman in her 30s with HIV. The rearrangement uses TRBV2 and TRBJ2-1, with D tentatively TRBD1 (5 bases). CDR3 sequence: CASSEGASNEQFF. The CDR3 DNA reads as TGTGCCAGCAGCGAAGGGGCAAGCAATGAGCAGTTCTTC.